The next 32 T cell receptor beta chains were all read from a single sample in a study of T cell repertoires in cytomegalovirus infection (dated by TCRdb to the late 2010s). The sample's treatment or condition label is to be understood as: in vitro stimulation with specific CMV peptide epitopes to enrich CMV-specific T cells. TCRdb lists the instrument as Illumina HiSeq 1500. Using fastp at Q25 and MiXCR, TCRdb reprocessed the public reads and kept productive beta chains. Identical CDR3 proteins give one entry, which carries the most common genes and DNA. Here the sample has around 360,000 distinct CDR3 sequences; approximately 35% occur a single time. The top ten clonotypes cover roughly 14% of the sample. These receptors are not linked to any known antigen. Sequenced material: cultured PBMCs, taken from culture after CMV antigen stimulation. The receptors come from a human donor in good health (CMV status not recorded). Some clones in this sample may be carry-over from other donors' samples.

This clonotype was recorded once. The V and J genes are TRBV7-2 and TRBJ1-1, with D possibly matching TRBD1 (5 bases). Looked up from germline, CDR1 is SGHTA and CDR2 is FQGNSA. The length of the CDR3 is 14 residues. Trimming stripped 5 bases from V and 2 bases from J, with 12 bases between. CDR3 sequence: CASSRFGGNTEAFF. The CDR3 DNA reads TGTGCCAGCAGCCGCTTTGGGGGTAACACTGAAGCTTTCTTT.

The chain links TRBV18 to TRBJ1-1, with D perhaps TRBD1 (6 bases). The CDR3 loop spans 15 amino acids. The V end was cut by 2 bases, the J end by 6 bases, with 16 bases between. Per germline, CDR1 KGHSH and CDR2 LQKENI. The DNA of the CDR3 is TGTGCCAGCTCACCAGGCCTCCGGGGGGGCGCTGAAGCTTTCTTT. It translates to CASSPGLRGGAEAFF.

This sequence joins TRBV3-1 and TRBJ2-5; D not certain. V shed 4 bases and J shed 4 bases, with 10 bases lying between them. The CDR3 is 13 residues long. Germline lookup yields CDR1 LGHDT and CDR2 YNNKEL (reference sequence). The CDR3 DNA reads as TGTGCCAGCAGCCCTCTGGGAAGAGAGACCCAGTACTTC. As protein: CASSPLGRETQYF.

The sample holds a few counts of this clonotype. The chain uses TRBV4-2 and TRBJ2-1; TRBD2 aligns across 7 bases. J gave up 6 bases and V 4 bases, and 12 bases lay outside the gene matches. The CDR3 extends over 16 amino acids. Germline V gene lookup returns CDR1 LGHNA and CDR2 YNFKEQ. Here the CDR3 DNA reads TGTGCCAGCAGCCCGTACGTGCGGGAGTACATCAATGAGCAGTTCTTC. Protein sequence: CASSPYVREYINEQFF.

J is TRBJ2-5 and V is TRBV11-2, with 14 bases matching TRBD2. V trimming: 5 bases; J trimming: 3 bases; junction bases outside the gene matches: 8. The CDR3 runs 17 residues. Germline CDR1 SGHAT, CDR2 FQNNGV. The CDR3 nucleotides are TGTGCCAGCAGCGGGACTAGCGGGAGTAGTAGGAAAGAGACCCAGTACTTC. Its translation is CASSGTSGSSRKETQYF.

The V and J genes are TRBV19 and TRBJ2-3; TRBD2 is a possible D gene (6 bases). The CDR3 is 15 amino acids. CDR1 is LNHDA and CDR2 is SQIVND in the germline V gene (reference sequence). Deletions cut 7 bases from V and 3 bases from J, with 17 bases between. The CDR3 nucleotides read TGTGCCAGTACTCCCCGGGGGTTGAGGACAGATACGCAGTATTTT. Translating gives CASTPRGLRTDTQYF.

This clonotype was counted a few times. The chain carries TRBV12-3 or TRBV12-4 and TRBJ2-3; possibly TRBD1 for D (6 bases). The CDR3 extends over 13 amino acids. V was shortened by 6 bases and J by 8 bases, with 15 bases between the two germline ends. The CDR3 DNA reads as TGTGCCAGCAGACCCACAGGGTTAGTTACGCAGTATTTT. Residues: CASRPTGLVTQYF.

The chain has TRBV6-6 and TRBJ2-2; 13 positions agree with TRBD2. The CDR3 contains 20 residues. With V trimmed by 0 bases and J by 6 bases, 13 bases remained unmatched. CDR1 and CDR2 from the germline V gene are MNHNY and SVGAGI (reference sequence). CDR3 sequence: CASSYSAGLAGVWVAGELFF. The CDR3, as DNA: TGTGCCAGCAGTTACTCAGCAGGACTAGCGGGAGTCTGGGTGGCCGGGGAGCTGTTTTTT.

This clonotype occurred a few times. This chain links TRBV7-9 with TRBJ2-1, with 10 positions matching TRBD1. Losses at the gene ends were 5 bases for V and 8 bases for J; bases not matched to a gene: 6. Germline V lookup: CDR1 SEHNR, CDR2 FQNEAQ (reference sequence). The CDR3 totals 14 residues. Written as DNA, the CDR3 is TGTGCCAGCAGCGTCTCTGGGACAGGGGATGAGCAGTTCTTC. Its translation is CASSVSGTGDEQFF.

CDR3 sequence (DNA): TGTGCCAGCACCCCCTGGGGGGGCGCGAACACCGGGGAGCTGTTTTTT. Translation: CASTPWGGANTGELFF. The rearrangement joins TRBV7-2 to TRBJ2-2; TRBD2 is a possible D gene (7 bases). Germline loops: CDR1 SGHTA, CDR2 FQGNSA. Trimming removed 7 bases at V and 0 bases at J, with 15 bases between. This CDR3 contains 16 residues. The full variable domain, completed using reference TRBV7-2 and TRBJ2-2, is GAGVSQSPSNKVTEKGKDVELRCDPISGHTALYWYRQSLGQGLEFLIYFQGNSAPDKSGLPSDRFSAERTGGSVSTLTIQRTQQEDSAVYLCASTPWGGANTGELFFGEGSRLTVL.

This clonotype showed up just a few times. The J gene is TRBJ2-1, the V gene TRBV7-8; 13 positions agree with TRBD2. The CDR3 is 16 amino acids. V trimming: 5 bases; J trimming: 8 bases; junction bases outside the gene matches: 9. Germline CDR1 and CDR2: SGHVS and FQNEAQ. The CDR3 sequence: CASSPDRLAGGDEQFF. The DNA of the CDR3 is TGTGCCAGCAGCCCTGACCGACTAGCGGGAGGTGATGAGCAGTTCTTC.

CDR3 residues: CSARGPGTGDGSNQPQHF. Written as DNA, the CDR3 is TGCAGTGCTAGGGGTCCCGGGACAGGGGATGGGAGCAATCAGCCCCAGCATTTT. The rearrangement joins TRBV20-1 to TRBJ1-5; 10 nucleotides line up with TRBD1. CDR1 and CDR2 (germline): DFQATT, SNEGSKA (reference sequence). V was clipped by 3 bases and J by 1 base; unmatched bases: 12. This CDR3 has 18 amino acids.

The chain joins TRBV4-2 to TRBJ2-1, with D possibly being TRBD2 (5 bases). This CDR3 has 18 residues. Looked up from germline, CDR1 is LGHNA and CDR2 is YNFKEQ. The V and J ends lost 0 bases and 2 bases respectively, with 17 bases between them. For the CDR3, the DNA is TGTGCCAGCAGCCAAGATAGAACGGGAAAGGCCCCCTACAATGAGCAGTTCTTC. Amino acids: CASSQDRTGKAPYNEQFF.

The CDR3: CASRTAGSSYEQYF. In nucleotides, the CDR3 is TGTGCCAGCAGAACCGCGGGGAGCTCCTACGAGCAGTACTTC. The gene calls are TRBV6-5 and TRBJ2-7, with TRBD2 as a possible D gene (6 bases). Germline V gene data show CDR1 as MNHEY and CDR2 as SVGAGI. V lost 6 bases and J 0 bases, leaving 12 bases between the germline ends. The CDR3 is 14 amino acids.

The DNA of the CDR3 is TGTGCCACCAGTGGCAGGGGGCGGACTGAAGCTTTCTTT. The encoded protein is CATSGRGRTEAFF. The chain carries TRBV24-1 and TRBJ1-1; 8 nucleotides align to TRBD1. The germline V gene has CDR1 KGHDR and CDR2 SFDVKD. The junction had 3 bases not matched to a gene; V was cut back by 5 bases and J by 5 bases. The CDR3 is made up of 13 amino acids.

This clonotype came up once. The DNA of the CDR3 is TGTGCCAGCAGTGGGACAGGGGCTCGCACGCAGTATTTT. This gives the protein CASSGTGARTQYF. V usage is TRBV6-2 or TRBV6-3 and J usage is TRBJ2-3; 10 bases match TRBD1. Trimming removed 5 bases from V and 9 bases from J; junction bases left unmatched: 5. The CDR3 is 13 residues long. Germline V CDR1 and CDR2: MNHEY, SVGEGT.

This clonotype showed up many times. This chain connects TRBV7-2 to TRBJ1-2; TRBD1 might be the D (5 bases). CDR1 and CDR2 (germline): SGHTA, FQGNSA. The V end lost 1 base, the J end lost 4 bases, and 13 bases lay between the germline ends. The CDR3 loop spans 15 amino acids. CDR3 sequence: CASSLEWDGLYGYTF. CDR3 bases: TGTGCCAGCAGCTTAGAGTGGGACGGACTCTATGGCTACACCTTC.

There are a few counts of this clonotype. The chain's CDR3 is CASSLEQNTEAFF. CDR3 in DNA: TGTGCCAGCAGCTTAGAGCAGAACACTGAAGCTTTCTTT. The chain joins TRBV7-2 to TRBJ1-1, with D unclear. Between the trimmed V and J ends, which lost 1 base and 1 base, there was a span of 4 bases. CDR3 length equals 13 residues. Germline CDR1 is SGHTA and CDR2 is FQGNSA.

The gene calls are TRBV6-1 and TRBJ1-2; D unclear. The CDR3 runs to 15 residues. Germline CDR1 is MNHNS and CDR2 is SASEGT. Trimming took off 6 bases at V and 6 bases at J, with 20 bases between the two ends. This CDR3 reads CASRADRSFSDGYTF. The CDR3 DNA is TGTGCCAGCAGGGCTGATAGGAGCTTTTCGGATGGCTACACCTTC.

The chain links TRBV7-6 to TRBJ2-5, with 7 nucleotides matching TRBD1. V was pared by 1 base and J by 2 bases, with 10 bases of the junction left unmatched. This CDR3 is built from 17 residues. Germline V gene lookup returns CDR1 SGHVS and CDR2 FNYEAQ. CDR3 region: CASSLVPTRQGQETQYF. The CDR3 coding sequence is TGTGCCAGCAGCTTAGTCCCCACCCGACAGGGACAAGAGACCCAGTACTTC.

V is TRBV12-3 or TRBV12-4 and J is TRBJ1-4; 8 bases are a match to TRBD1. CDR3 size: 15 residues. V lost 7 bases and J lost 3; bases outside the gene matches: 7. In DNA, the CDR3 is TGTGCCAGCAAGCATCAGGGGGCGGCTAATGAAAAACTGTTTTTT. Translation: CASKHQGAANEKLFF.

The V call is TRBV20-1, the J call TRBJ1-5, with 7 nucleotides matching TRBD1. The CDR3 is 13 residues long. J lost 2 bases, V lost 5 bases, and 3 bases had no gene match. Germline V gives CDR1 DFQATT, CDR2 SNEGSKA (reference sequence). Here the CDR3 reads CSAGTVGNQPQHF. The CDR3 DNA follows: TGCAGTGCTGGGACAGTGGGCAATCAGCCCCAGCATTTT.

This clonotype appeared a few times. The chain links TRBV7-2 to TRBJ1-2; 7 bases fit TRBD1. V dropped 3 bases and J dropped 11; count of bases not matched to a gene: 9. The CDR3 length is 13 residues. Germline-derived CDR1 and CDR2 are SGHTA and FQGNSA. DNA for the CDR3: TGTGCCAGCAGCTTCGGCCAGGGGGAAATGTACACCTTC. It translates to CASSFGQGEMYTF. Looking up the rest from reference TRBV7-2 and TRBJ1-2 gives the full variable domain: GAGVSQSPSNKVTEKGKDVELRCDPISGHTALYWYRQSLGQGLEFLIYFQGNSAPDKSGLPSDRFSAERTGGSVSTLTIQRTQQEDSAVYLCASSFGQGEMYTFGSGTRLTVV.

This rearrangement joins TRBV18 to TRBJ2-7; 7 nucleotides line up with TRBD1. J was trimmed by 2 bases and V by 1 base; bases with no gene match: 5. This CDR3 region has 15 residues. CDR1 is KGHSH and CDR2 is LQKENI in the germline V gene. Written as DNA, the CDR3 is TGTGCCAGCTCACCACGTCTGCAGGGGGCCTACGAGCAGTACTTC. It is translated as CASSPRLQGAYEQYF.

This clonotype was picked up many times. V gene TRBV6-1 combines with J gene TRBJ2-7; 11 nucleotides line up with TRBD1. V was clipped by 6 bases and J by 3 bases; unmatched bases: 7. The CDR3 has 15 amino acids. Germline-derived CDR1 and CDR2 are MNHNS and SASEGT. CDR3 in DNA: TGTGCCAGCAGGGAATGGACAGGGGGCGGCTACGAGCAGTACGTC. Its protein product is CASREWTGGGYEQYV.

V usage is TRBV6-1 and J usage is TRBJ1-1, with D possibly TRBD1 on 6 matching bases. V was clipped by 6 bases and J by 6 bases, with 20 bases between them. The CDR3 contains 15 residues. Germline V lookup: CDR1 MNHNS, CDR2 SASEGT. The CDR3 protein is CASSRRTGEGAEAFF. CDR3 coding DNA: TGTGCCAGCAGCCGTCGCACGGGGGAGGGGGCTGAAGCTTTCTTT.

This clonotype was seen only once. The chain employs TRBV7-9 and TRBJ1-3; D not certain. The CDR3 is made up of 15 amino acids. Germline assignment: CDR1 SEHNR and CDR2 FQNEAQ (reference sequence). The germline V and J ends were trimmed by 5 bases and 2 bases, with 13 bases remaining between them. CDR3 sequence: CASSLRRGAGNTIYF. The CDR3 DNA reads TGTGCCAGCAGCCTCCGACGTGGTGCTGGAAACACCATATATTTT.

This clonotype appeared many times. The J gene is TRBJ2-7, the V gene TRBV7-8; the match to TRBD1 covers 11 bases. Germline lookup yields CDR1 SGHVS and CDR2 FQNEAQ. The CDR3 is made up of 18 amino acids. V shed 0 bases and J 3 bases; nucleotides not matched to a gene: 10. In DNA, the CDR3 is TGTGCCAGCAGCTTAGCACCACGACGGGACAGGGGGTTCTACGAGCAGTACGTC. Encoded protein: CASSLAPRRDRGFYEQYV.

This clonotype has a handful of counts. The chain recombines TRBV11-2 with TRBJ2-1, with 13 bases that match TRBD2. V lost 5 bases to trimming and J lost 5 bases; unmatched junction nucleotides: 3. The germline V gene has CDR1 SGHAT and CDR2 FQNNGV. The CDR3 contains 15 residues. The CDR3 nucleotides read TGTGCCAGCAGCGCCGGACTAGCGGGAGACAATGAGCAGTTCTTC. Its translation is CASSAGLAGDNEQFF.

This clonotype has more than one count but fewer than ten. The V gene is TRBV6-1, the J gene TRBJ1-1, with no clear D. The CDR3 runs 15 residues. Per germline, CDR1 MNHNS and CDR2 SASEGT. V gave up 5 bases and J gave up 4 bases, with 17 bases separating them. CDR3 loop: CASSYTGLLGTEAFF. In DNA, the CDR3 is TGTGCCAGCAGTTACACCGGTTTATTAGGCACTGAAGCTTTCTTT.

The chain has TRBV7-3 and TRBJ2-1, with 9 bases fitting TRBD2. This CDR3 contains 16 residues. Germline CDR1 reads SGHTA; CDR2 reads FQGTGA. The V and J ends lost 5 bases and 4 bases, in that order; junction bases with no gene match: 9. CDR3 sequence: CASSKGGLAGYNEQFF. CDR3 coding DNA: TGTGCCAGCAGCAAAGGAGGGCTAGCGGGATACAATGAGCAGTTCTTC.

The V call is TRBV5-1, the J call TRBJ1-1; no clear D. The germline V and J ends were trimmed by 3 bases and 2 bases, with 11 bases remaining between them. This CDR3 has 14 residues. Germline V gene lookup returns CDR1 SGHRS and CDR2 YFSETQ. The CDR3, as DNA: TGCGCCAGCAGCTCGGCCTACCAAAACACTGAAGCTTTCTTT. It translates to CASSSAYQNTEAFF. Full variable domain (missing parts from reference TRBV5-1 and TRBJ1-1): KAGVTQTPRYLIKTRGQQVTLSCSPISGHRSVSWYQQTPGQGLQFLFEYFSETQRNKGNFPGRFSGRQFSNSRSEMNVSTLELGDSALYLCASSSAYQNTEAFFGQGTRLTVV.